This T cell receptor beta chain was profiled in a study of OX40 agonist ivuxolimab in advanced cancers. Trimming left V 6 bases short and J 2 bases short, with 13 bases between. The CDR3 extends over 15 amino acids. CDR1 MNHNS and CDR2 SASEGT come from the germline V gene. The data were produced by immunoSEQ multiplex PCR, yet TCRdb's version contains in-frame clones alone and is incomplete. The profile shows 80,000 to 95,000 clones, roughly nine tenths of them singletons. The chain employs TRBV6-1 and TRBJ2-2; D is possibly TRBD2 (5 bases). This specimen consisted of CD4+ or CD8+ T cells sorted from blood, obtained in a trial of the OX40 agonist ivuxolimab. The origin of this receptor is an adult with an advanced solid tumor such as melanoma, head and neck, liver or kidney cancer. CDR3 in DNA: TGTGCCAGCAGGCCCCCGGGGATAAACACCGGGGAGCTGTTTTTT. Translation: CASRPPGINTGELFF.